The clone carrying this T cell receptor beta chain occurred many times. This sample was included in a study of T cells in Graves' hyperthyroidism and ophthalmopathy. It was RNA transcripts that yielded the amplified TCR beta CDR3 regions. HTBI primers were used for first-round RT-PCR of the TCR CDR3. TCRdb independently ran MiXCR on the multiplex PCR reads; one entry per CDR3 protein. In the table there are approximately 610,000 distinct CDR3 sequences, about 14% of which are singletons. CDR3 length equals 13 residues. The ends were cut back, 1 base at V and 3 bases at J, with 7 bases in the middle. Per the germline V gene, CDR1 is SGHKS and CDR2 is YYEKEE (reference sequence).

The chain is built from TRBV5-5 and TRBJ1-1; D not resolved. The clonotype originates from a woman between 40 and 55 years old with Graves' ophthalmopathy. Sequenced input: blood. In nucleotides, the CDR3 is TGTGCCAGCAGCTTGACCTGGGACACTGAAGCTTTCTTT. Amino acid sequence: CASSLTWDTEAFF. The complete variable domain, with remaining parts taken from reference TRBV5-5 and TRBJ1-1, reads DAGVTQSPTHLIKTRGQQVTLRCSPISGHKSVSWYQQVLGQGPQFIFQYYEKEERGRGNFPDRFSARQFPNYSSELNVNALLLGDSALYLCASSLTWDTEAFFGQGTRLTVV.